This T cell receptor (beta chain) originates from a study of human T cells and chemical hapten exposure. At the level of the study: Patients having alopecia areata, totalis or universalis were mostly female. General study results and limits: Among expanded TCRs, significantly more large CDR3 similarity clusters formed than among controls. Donors were affected by alopecia, so their immune reaction might vary from that of healthy individuals.

Documented time point: patch test 2, 6 weeks after DPC sensitization. Treatment described: therapeutic diphenylcyclopropenone sensitization with weekly scalp DPC. Unfractionated whole blood was the source of the extracted total RNA. Via MiXCR, TCRdb re-called the RACE reads, giving one row per CDR3 protein. Altogether 84,000 or so distinct CDR3 sequences are present, roughly a tenth being singletons, with the ten largest covering around 2.5%. The V end lost 7 bases, the J end lost 2 bases, and 12 bases lay between the germline ends. The germline gives CDR1 MNHEY, CDR2 SVGAGI. The CDR3 totals 15 residues. This clonotype appeared a few times. Antigen unknown.

The receptor was derived from a woman aged 30 to 39 with alopecia areata. Some clones in this sample may be carry-over from other donors' samples. The gene calls are TRBV6-5 and TRBJ2-6, with a possible D match to TRBD1 (7 bases). The specimen comprised whole blood, sampled in connection with sensitization to the hapten diphenylcyclopropenone (DPC). CDR3 region: CASTQGGAGANVLTF. In DNA form, the CDR3 reads TGTGCCAGCACCCAGGGGGGAGCTGGGGCCAACGTCCTGACTTTC.